This record covers a single T cell receptor beta chain. Its antigen is unknown. CDR1 MGHDK and CDR2 SYGVNS come from the germline V gene. J gave up 0 bases and V 4 bases, and 13 bases lay outside the gene matches. The CDR3 consists of 18 residues. This specimen belongs to a study of T cell repertoires in cytomegalovirus infection. About the research overall: TCR beta signatures that were public indicated CMV infection and matching HLA type.

Broader study findings: Summed frequency of public TCR beta families distinguished CMV carriers with the relevant HLA. The ex vivo response was dominated by HLA-C-restricted CMV-specific TCR beta clonotypes.

TCRdb ran MiXCR on the reads and lists one entry per CDR3 protein. This table holds hundreds of thousands of distinct CDR3 sequences, approximately 10% found once. The rearrangement links TRBV25-1 to TRBJ1-2; TRBD1 matches at 8 bases. This receptor was obtained from a human donor in good health (CMV status not recorded). Some clones in this sample may be carry-over from other donors' samples. Sequencing input: PBMCs. CDR3 sequence (DNA): TGTGCCAGCAGTGGGACAGGGACAGAACTAAAAGCTAACTATGGCTACACCTTC. Translated: CASSGTGTELKANYGYTF.